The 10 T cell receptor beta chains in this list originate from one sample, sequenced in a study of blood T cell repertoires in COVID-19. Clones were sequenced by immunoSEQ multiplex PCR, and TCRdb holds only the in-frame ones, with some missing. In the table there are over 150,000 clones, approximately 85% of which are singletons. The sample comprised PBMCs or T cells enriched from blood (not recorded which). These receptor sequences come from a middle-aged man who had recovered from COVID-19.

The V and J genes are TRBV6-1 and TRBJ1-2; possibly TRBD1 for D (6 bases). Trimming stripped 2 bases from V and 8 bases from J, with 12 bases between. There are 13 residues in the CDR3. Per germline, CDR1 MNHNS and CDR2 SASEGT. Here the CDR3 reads CASSESGARGYTF. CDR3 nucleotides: TGTGCCAGCAGTGAATCAGGGGCTAGGGGCTACACCTTC.

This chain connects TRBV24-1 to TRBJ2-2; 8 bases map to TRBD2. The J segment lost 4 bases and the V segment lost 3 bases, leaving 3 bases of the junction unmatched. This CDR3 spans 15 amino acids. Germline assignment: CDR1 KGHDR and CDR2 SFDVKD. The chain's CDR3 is CATSDPAGGTGELFF. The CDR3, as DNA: TGTGCCACCAGTGATCCCGCGGGAGGCACCGGGGAGCTGTTTTTT.

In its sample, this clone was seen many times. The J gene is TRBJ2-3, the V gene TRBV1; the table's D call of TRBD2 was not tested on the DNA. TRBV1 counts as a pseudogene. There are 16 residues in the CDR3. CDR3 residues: CTSSQDSGRATDTQYF. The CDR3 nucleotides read TGCACCAGCAGCCAAGATAGCGGGAGGGCCACAGATACGCAGTATTTT.

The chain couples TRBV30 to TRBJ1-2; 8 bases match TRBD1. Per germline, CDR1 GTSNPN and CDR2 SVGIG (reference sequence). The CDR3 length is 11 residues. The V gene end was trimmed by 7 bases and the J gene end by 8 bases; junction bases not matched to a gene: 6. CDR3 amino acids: CAYNRGEGYTF. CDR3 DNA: TGTGCCTATAACAGGGGGGAGGGCTACACCTTC. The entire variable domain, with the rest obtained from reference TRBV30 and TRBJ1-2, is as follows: SQTIHQWPATLVQPVGSPLSLECTVEGTSNPNLYWYRQAAGRGLQLLFYSVGIGQISSEVPQNLSASRPQDRQFILSSKKLLLSDSGFYLCAYNRGEGYTFGSGTRLTVV.

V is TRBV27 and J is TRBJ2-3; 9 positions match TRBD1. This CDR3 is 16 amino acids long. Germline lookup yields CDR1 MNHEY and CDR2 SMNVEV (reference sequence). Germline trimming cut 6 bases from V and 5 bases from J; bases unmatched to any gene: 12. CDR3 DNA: TGTGCCAGCAGGTTCTGGGCTCGGGGACAGGGAGATACGCAGTATTTT. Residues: CASRFWARGQGDTQYF.

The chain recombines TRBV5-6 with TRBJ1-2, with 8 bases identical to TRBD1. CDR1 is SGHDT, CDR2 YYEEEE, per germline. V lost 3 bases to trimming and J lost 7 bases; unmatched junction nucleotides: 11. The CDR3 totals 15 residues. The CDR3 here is CASSYPRARGPGYTF. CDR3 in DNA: TGTGCCAGCAGCTATCCTCGGGCCAGGGGGCCTGGCTACACCTTC.

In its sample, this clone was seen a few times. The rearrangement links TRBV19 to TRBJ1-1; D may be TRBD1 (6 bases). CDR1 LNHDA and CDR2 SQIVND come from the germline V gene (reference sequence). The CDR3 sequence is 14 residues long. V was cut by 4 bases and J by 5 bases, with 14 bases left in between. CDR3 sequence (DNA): TGTGCCAGTAGTACGTCTTATAGGGGGACTGAAGCTTTCTTT. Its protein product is CASSTSYRGTEAFF.

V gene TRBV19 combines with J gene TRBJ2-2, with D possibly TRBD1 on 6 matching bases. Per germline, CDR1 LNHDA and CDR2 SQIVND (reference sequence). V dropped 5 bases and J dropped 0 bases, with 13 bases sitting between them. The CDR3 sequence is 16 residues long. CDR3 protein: CASSVGQPTNTGELFF. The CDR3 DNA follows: TGTGCCAGTAGTGTTGGACAGCCGACGAACACCGGGGAGCTGTTTTTT.

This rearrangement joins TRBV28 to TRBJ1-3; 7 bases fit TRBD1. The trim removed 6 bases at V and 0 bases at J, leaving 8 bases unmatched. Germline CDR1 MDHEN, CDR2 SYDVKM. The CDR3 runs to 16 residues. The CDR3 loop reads CASRSADRSSGNTIYF. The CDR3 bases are TGTGCCAGCAGGTCCGCGGACAGGAGCTCTGGAAACACCATATATTTT.

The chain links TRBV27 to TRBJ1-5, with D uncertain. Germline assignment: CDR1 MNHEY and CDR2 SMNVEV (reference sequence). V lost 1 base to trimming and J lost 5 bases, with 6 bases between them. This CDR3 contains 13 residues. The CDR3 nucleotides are TGTGCCAGCAGTTTATACATTGATCAGCCCCAGCATTTT. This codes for CASSLYIDQPQHF.